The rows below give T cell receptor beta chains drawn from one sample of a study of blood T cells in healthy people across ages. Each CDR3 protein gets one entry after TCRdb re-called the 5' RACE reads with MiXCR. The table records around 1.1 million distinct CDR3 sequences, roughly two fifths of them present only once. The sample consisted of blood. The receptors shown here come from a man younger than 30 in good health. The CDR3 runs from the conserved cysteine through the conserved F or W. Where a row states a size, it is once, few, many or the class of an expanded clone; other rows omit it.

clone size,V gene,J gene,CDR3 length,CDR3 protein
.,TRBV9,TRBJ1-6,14,CASSVDRGGSPLHF
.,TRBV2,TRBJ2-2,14,CAVGGDLNTGELFF
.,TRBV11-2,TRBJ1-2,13,CASSPPGFDGYTF
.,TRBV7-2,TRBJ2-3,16,CASSLGVGTSTDTQYF
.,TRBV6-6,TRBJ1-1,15,CASSYSQGSRTEAFF
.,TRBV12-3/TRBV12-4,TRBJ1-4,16,CASSLPGPGVGEKLFF
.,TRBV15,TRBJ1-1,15,CATSRVSGVRTEAFF
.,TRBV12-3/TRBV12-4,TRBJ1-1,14,CASSPGRRDTEAFF
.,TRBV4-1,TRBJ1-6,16,CASSLLPTGYASPLHF
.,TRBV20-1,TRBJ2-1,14,CSARDFRGWVEQFF
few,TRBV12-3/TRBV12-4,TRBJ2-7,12,CASSLRGSVQYF
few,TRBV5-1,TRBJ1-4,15,CASSPNTGGNEKLFF
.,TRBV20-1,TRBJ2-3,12,CSASQGPDTQYF
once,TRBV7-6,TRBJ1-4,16,CASSLDRGTTNEKLFF
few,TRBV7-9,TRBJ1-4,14,CASSFRDTGEKLFF
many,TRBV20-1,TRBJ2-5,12,CSARGQQETQYF
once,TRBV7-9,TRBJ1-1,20,CASRPSSLARDRYVNTEAFF
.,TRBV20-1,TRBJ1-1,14,CSATPGGGYTEAFF
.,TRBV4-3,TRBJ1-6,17,CASSQDHGMDGNSPLHF
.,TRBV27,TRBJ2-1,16,CASSFHGQGAGDEQFF
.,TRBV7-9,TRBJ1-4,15,CTSTPSGRKFEKLFF
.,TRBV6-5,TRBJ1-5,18,CASSSTGRSSRSNQPQHF
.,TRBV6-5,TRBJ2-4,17,CASSSEDSFLAKNIQYF
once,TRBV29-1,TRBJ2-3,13,CSVGGRITDTQYF
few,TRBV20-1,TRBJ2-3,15,CSARGTGISTDTQYF
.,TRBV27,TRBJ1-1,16,CTSGLRTGLGNTEAFF
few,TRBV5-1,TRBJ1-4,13,CASSIQENEKLFF
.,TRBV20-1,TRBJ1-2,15,CSAQDKPMSNYGYTF
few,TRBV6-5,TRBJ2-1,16,CASSYIDRGDPNEQFF
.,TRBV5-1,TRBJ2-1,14,CASSLIGGQDEQFF
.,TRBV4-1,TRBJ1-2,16,CASSQDPLGGGYGYTF
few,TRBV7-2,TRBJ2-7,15,CASEPGGTGSYEQYF
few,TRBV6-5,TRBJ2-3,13,CASSYWGGDTQYF
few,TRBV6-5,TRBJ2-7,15,CASSYRGTGAYEQYF
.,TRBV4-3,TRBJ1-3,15,CASSWIAGDRDTIYF
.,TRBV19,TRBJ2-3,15,CASSYGTAPTDTQYF
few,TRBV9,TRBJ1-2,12,CASSAPGYGYTF
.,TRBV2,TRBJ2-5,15,CATLAQPLFGETQYF
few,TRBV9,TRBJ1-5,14,CASSVSPTHQPQHF
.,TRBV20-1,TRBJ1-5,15,CSAQRQVGSNQPQHF